The following is a T cell receptor (beta chain) sequence with its context. No antigen is known for it. The entry originates in a study of cytomegalovirus exposure and HLA in healthy donors. Study-wide points: A later analysis associated 16,951 TCR beta sequences with HLA alleles at a 0.05 false discovery rate. A missense DCLRE1C variant was associated with V- and J-gene trimming of TCR beta chains in a later analysis, and an independent cohort replicated the association. In vitro confirmation showed a few CMV-associated chains to be CMV antigen specific. Reported performance of the classifier showed diagnosis of cytomegalovirus status with high specificity and sensitivity.

Trimming removed 4 bases from V and 0 bases from J, with 17 bases in between. This CDR3 spans 17 amino acids. CDR1 SGHRS and CDR2 YFSETQ come from the germline V gene. The PCR contained 60 Vbeta and 13 Jbeta primers. Libraries were prepared by immunoSEQ multiplex PCR; TCRdb keeps only in-frame clonotypes and omits some of them. Here the sample spans under 200,000 clones, around 75% being singletons. Sequencing used PBMCs. The V gene is TRBV5-1, the J gene TRBJ1-3; maybe TRBD1 (5 bases). This receptor was obtained from a woman between 25 and 40 years old in good health and CMV-seronegative. In DNA form, the CDR3 reads TGCGCCAGCAGCCCCGCGGACACTTCCAACTCTGGAAACACCATATATTTT. Protein: CASSPADTSNSGNTIYF. Looking up the rest from reference TRBV5-1 and TRBJ1-3 gives the full variable domain: KAGVTQTPRYLIKTRGQQVTLSCSPISGHRSVSWYQQTPGQGLQFLFEYFSETQRNKGNFPGRFSGRQFSNSRSEMNVSTLELGDSALYLCASSPADTSNSGNTIYFGEGSWLTVV.